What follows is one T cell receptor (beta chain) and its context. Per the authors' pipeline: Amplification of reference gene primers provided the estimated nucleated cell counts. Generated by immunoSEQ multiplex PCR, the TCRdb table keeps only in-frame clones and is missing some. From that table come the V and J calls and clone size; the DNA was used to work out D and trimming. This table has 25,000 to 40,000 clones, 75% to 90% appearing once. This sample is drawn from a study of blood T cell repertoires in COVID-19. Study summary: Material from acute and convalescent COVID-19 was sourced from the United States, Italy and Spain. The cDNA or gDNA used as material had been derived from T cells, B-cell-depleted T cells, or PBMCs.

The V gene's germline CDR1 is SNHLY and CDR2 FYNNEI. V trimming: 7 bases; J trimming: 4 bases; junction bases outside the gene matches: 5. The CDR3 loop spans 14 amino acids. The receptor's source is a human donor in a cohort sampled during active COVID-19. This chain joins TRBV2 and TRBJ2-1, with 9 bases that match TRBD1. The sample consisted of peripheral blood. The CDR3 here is CASKGGTGYNEQFF. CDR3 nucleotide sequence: TGTGCCAGCAAAGGGGGGACAGGGTACAATGAGCAGTTCTTC.